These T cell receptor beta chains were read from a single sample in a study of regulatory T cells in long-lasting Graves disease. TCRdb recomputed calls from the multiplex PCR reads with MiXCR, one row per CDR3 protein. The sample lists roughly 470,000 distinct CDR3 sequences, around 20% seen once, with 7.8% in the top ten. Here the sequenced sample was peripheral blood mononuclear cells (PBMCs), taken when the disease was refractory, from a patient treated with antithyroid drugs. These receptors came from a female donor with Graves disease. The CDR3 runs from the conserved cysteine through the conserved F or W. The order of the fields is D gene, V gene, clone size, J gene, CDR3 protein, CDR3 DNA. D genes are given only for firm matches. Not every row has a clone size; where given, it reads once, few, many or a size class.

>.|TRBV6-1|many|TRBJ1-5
CASSEAVEVRNQPQHF
TGTGCCAGCAGTGAAGCTGTGGAGGTACGTAATCAGCCCCAGCATTTT
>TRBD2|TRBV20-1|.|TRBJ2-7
CSAPGLAGGRSYEQYF
TGCAGTGCCCCGGGACTAGCGGGAGGGCGCTCCTACGAGCAGTACTTC
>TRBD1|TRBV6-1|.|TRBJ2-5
CASRLGQGWGETQYF
TGTGCCAGCAGGCTCGGACAGGGGTGGGGAGAGACCCAGTACTTC
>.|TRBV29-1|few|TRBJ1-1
CSVEQDRLNTEAFF
TGCAGCGTTGAGCAGGACAGACTAAACACTGAAGCTTTCTTT
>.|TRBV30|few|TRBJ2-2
CAWTGGIPGELFF
TGTGCCTGGACTGGAGGGATCCCCGGGGAGCTGTTTTTT
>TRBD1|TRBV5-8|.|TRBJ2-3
CASSPGQAITDTQYF
TGTGCCAGCAGCCCGGGACAGGCGATCACAGATACGCAGTATTTT
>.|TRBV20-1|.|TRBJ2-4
CSARDIQGGNIQYF
TGCAGTGCCCGGGACATCCAAGGGGGAAACATTCAGTACTTC
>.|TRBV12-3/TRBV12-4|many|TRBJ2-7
CASSIARRYEQYF
TGTGCCAGCAGCATCGCCAGACGCTACGAGCAGTACTTC
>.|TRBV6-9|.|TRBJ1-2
CASSYHSGETDLLSYGHTF
TGTGCCAGCAGTTACCACTCGGGGGAGACAGATCTGCTTTCGTATGGCCACACCTTC
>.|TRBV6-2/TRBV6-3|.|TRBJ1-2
CASNSRRDNYGYTF
TGTGCCAGCAACTCGAGGAGGGACAACTATGGCTACACCTTC
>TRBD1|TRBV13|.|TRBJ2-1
CASSPPDRGSYNEQFF
TGTGCCAGCAGCCCGCCCGACAGGGGGTCCTACAATGAGCAGTTCTTC
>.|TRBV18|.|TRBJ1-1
CASSPPATEAFF
TGTGCCAGCTCACCACCGGCAACTGAAGCTTTCTTT